This T cell receptor (beta chain) was sequenced in a study of CD8 T cells in Susac syndrome. Looking at the study overall: The Susac syndrome patients were therapy-naive, on corticosteroids, or on intravenous immunoglobulin alone at blood draw. Points from the study as a whole: In Susac patients, clonal expansion was not detected in CD4+ cells.

On this clonotype: The antigen remains unidentified.

Negative isolation was used for CD8+ and CD4+ T cells and FACS enrichment for TEMRA cells. RNA amounts of roughly 0.5 to 1 ug underwent reverse transcription with random hexamers. TCRdb re-analysed the immunoSEQ multiplex PCR reads in MiXCR, keeping a single row per CDR3 protein. The table includes fewer than 200,000 distinct CDR3 sequences, 90% to 95% detected once. The sample taken for sequencing was CD4+ T cells from PBMCs. This TCR came from a human donor with Susac syndrome.

DNA for the CDR3: TGTGCCAGCAGCGAACAACCGACTAGCGGAAATGAGCAGTTCTTC. Protein product: CASSEQPTSGNEQFF. J is TRBJ2-1 and V is TRBV9; 9 positions agree with TRBD2. The CDR3 consists of 15 residues. Germline assignment: CDR1 SGDLS and CDR2 YYNGEE. Trimming cost V 3 bases and J 7 bases; bases outside gene matches: 8.